Listed below are T cell receptor beta chains from one sample, sequenced in a study of blood T cell repertoires in COVID-19. Profiling relied on immunoSEQ multiplex PCR, and the TCRdb table lists in-frame clones only, not all of them. The table shows 200,000 to 250,000 clones, with 90% occurring only once. Sequencing used PBMCs or T cells enriched from blood (not recorded which). Receptor source: a man in his thirties or forties who had been exposed to COVID-19. Each CDR3 is given with its conserved first and last residue. Fields, in order: J gene, V gene, D gene, CDR3 length, CDR3 protein. A D gene is named only where the DNA matches it firmly.

TRBJ2-3 | TRBV19 | - | 12 | CASTSGTDTQYF
TRBJ1-5 | TRBV19 | - | 16 | CASSGATGYSNQPQHF
TRBJ2-2 | TRBV7-3 | - | 14 | CASRAVHNTGELFF
TRBJ2-3 | TRBV4-3 | TRBD2 | 16 | CASSRLAGGATDTQYF
TRBJ1-1 | TRBV6-5 | - | 13 | CASEYRQNTEAFF
TRBJ2-5 | TRBV7-9 | - | 17 | CASSSTPTVPPQETQYF
TRBJ2-5 | TRBV5-1 | - | 14 | CASSLVGGEETQYF
TRBJ1-2 | TRBV2 | TRBD1 | 14 | CASSGTRGEYGYTF
TRBJ1-5 | TRBV5-5 | TRBD1 | 15 | CASSIRTGGNQPQHF
TRBJ1-6 | TRBV5-8 | TRBD1 | 17 | CASSSFLGQAINSPLHF
TRBJ1-3 | TRBV6-5 | - | 15 | CASSSRDLGGNTIYF
TRBJ1-2 | TRBV21-1 | - | 13 | CASTPPHLYGYTF
TRBJ1-2 | TRBV25-1 | - | 16 | CASSDTGRAATDGYTF
TRBJ1-6 | TRBV5-1 | - | 14 | CASSQDSDNSPLHF
TRBJ1-3 | TRBV10-3 | TRBD1 | 16 | CAISEYRTGLGNTIYF
TRBJ1-5 | TRBV19 | TRBD1 | 15 | CASTRSRGAHQPQHF
TRBJ2-1 | TRBV6-5 | - | 15 | CASKMSESSYNEQFF
TRBJ2-5 | TRBV3-1/TRBV3-2 | TRBD2 | 16 | CASSQVGLAGGETQYF
TRBJ1-6 | TRBV7-6 | TRBD1 | 15 | CASSPSDRGDSPLHF
TRBJ2-5 | TRBV11-2 | TRBD2 | 17 | CASRLTRLAGGLETQYF
TRBJ1-2 | TRBV7-9 | - | 16 | CASSLGLNTQRYGYTF
TRBJ1-1 | TRBV7-9 | - | 14 | CASSQDRMNTEAFF
TRBJ2-2 | TRBV7-9 | - | 13 | CASSKRENGELFF
TRBJ1-6 | TRBV3-1/TRBV3-2 | TRBD1 | 15 | CASSQSTGMGSPLHF
TRBJ1-5 | TRBV19 | TRBD1 | 16 | CASSTPDRVPNQPQHF
TRBJ2-7 | TRBV3-1/TRBV3-2 | TRBD1 | 15 | CASSRTGTGGYEQYF
TRBJ2-3 | TRBV7-9 | - | 15 | CASSLEGGSGNTQYF
TRBJ2-7 | TRBV27 | - | 14 | CASSFDRPPATQYF
TRBJ2-1 | TRBV6-2/TRBV6-3 | - | 13 | CASSYSRANEQFF
TRBJ2-5 | TRBV7-6 | - | 15 | CASSLSGVSQETQYF
TRBJ2-5 | TRBV5-6 | TRBD1 | 15 | CASSVYRGIRETQYF
TRBJ1-6 | TRBV7-4 | - | 14 | CASSSWDTPPPLHF
TRBJ1-5 | TRBV18 | - | 14 | CASSPTAENQPQHF
TRBJ2-5 | TRBV4-1 | TRBD1 | 16 | CASSPHADREFETQYF
TRBJ2-5 | TRBV7-9 | - | 15 | CASSRIDGGQETQYF
TRBJ1-1 | TRBV15 | TRBD1 | 13 | CATSRQGNTEAFF
TRBJ2-5 | TRBV7-2 | - | 13 | CASSLGTKETQYF
TRBJ1-1 | TRBV9 | - | 17 | CASSVGGGGGLNTEAFF
TRBJ1-1 | TRBV6-5 | - | 12 | CASSRLNTEAFF
TRBJ1-2 | TRBV6-5 | - | 13 | CASKGTGHYGYTF
TRBJ1-4 | TRBV4-1 | - | 13 | CATQGVWGEKLFF
TRBJ2-5 | TRBV4-3 | TRBD1 | 14 | CASSTDREAETQYF
TRBJ1-5 | TRBV30 | - | 16 | CAWSVQDGVYNQPQHF
TRBJ1-1 | TRBV25-1 | TRBD1 | 14 | CASSESGTGSIAFF
TRBJ2-5 | TRBV6-4 | TRBD2 | 16 | CATETSGGPHQETQYF
TRBJ1-2 | TRBV10-3 | TRBD1 | 15 | CAISDQGGAGNGYTF
TRBJ2-1 | TRBV5-1 | TRBD2 | 18 | CASSSDLPIAGPYNEQFF
TRBJ2-2 | TRBV19 | - | 16 | CASSMFTGMNTGELFF
TRBJ1-2 | TRBV2 | - | 14 | CASSERGSNYGYTF
TRBJ1-6 | TRBV25-1 | - | 15 | CASSETRSGNSPLHF
TRBJ1-1 | TRBV9 | TRBD1 | 13 | CASSAQGRTEAFF
TRBJ2-5 | TRBV7-6 | - | 15 | CASSVSTGIQETQYF
TRBJ2-7 | TRBV6-5 | - | 14 | CASNPLSSSYEQYF